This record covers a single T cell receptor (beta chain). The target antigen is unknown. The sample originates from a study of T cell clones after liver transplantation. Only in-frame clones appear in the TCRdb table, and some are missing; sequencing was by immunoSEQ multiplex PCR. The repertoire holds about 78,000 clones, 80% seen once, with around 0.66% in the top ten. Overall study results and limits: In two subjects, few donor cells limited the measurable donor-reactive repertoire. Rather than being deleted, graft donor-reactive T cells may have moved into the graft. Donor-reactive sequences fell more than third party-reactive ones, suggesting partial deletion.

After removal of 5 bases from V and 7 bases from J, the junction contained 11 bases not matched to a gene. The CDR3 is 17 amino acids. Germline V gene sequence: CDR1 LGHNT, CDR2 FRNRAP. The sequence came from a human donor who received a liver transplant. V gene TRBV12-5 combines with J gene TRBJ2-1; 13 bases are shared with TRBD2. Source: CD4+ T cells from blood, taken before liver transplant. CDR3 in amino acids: CASGPYTGTSGKNEQFF. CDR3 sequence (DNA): TGTGCTAGTGGTCCTTATACCGGGACTAGCGGGAAGAATGAGCAGTTCTTC.